This TCR beta chain was recorded in a study of cytomegalovirus exposure and HLA in healthy donors. Whole-study findings and limits: Later on, analysis showed that most CMV-associated TCR beta chains appeared to be HLA-restricted. Using the classifier, cytomegalovirus status was reportedly diagnosed with high specificity and sensitivity. Exclusion applied to some V segments, including TRBV6-2 and TRBV6-3, as they were indistinguishable. The only immune exposure information that was available was CMV serostatus.

As regards this clone: Its antigen is not identified.

Researchers ran the PCR with 60 Vbeta and 13 Jbeta primers. Sequenced by immunoSEQ multiplex PCR; TCRdb stores in-frame clones only, minus some. The profile shows some 190,000 clones, 78% of them singletons. This CDR3 comprises 14 residues. From germline, CDR1 is MNHNS and CDR2 SASEGT. V lost 5 bases to trimming and J lost 6 bases, with 16 bases between them. The genes are TRBV6-1 and TRBJ1-1, with D possibly matching TRBD1 (6 bases). This sequence was found in a woman under 40 in good health and CMV-seropositive. The specimen sequenced was PBMCs. The CDR3 nucleotides are TGTGCCAGCAGTTCTGTCGGGGGGCTAGCTGAAGCTTTCTTT. This translates into CASSSVGGLAEAFF.